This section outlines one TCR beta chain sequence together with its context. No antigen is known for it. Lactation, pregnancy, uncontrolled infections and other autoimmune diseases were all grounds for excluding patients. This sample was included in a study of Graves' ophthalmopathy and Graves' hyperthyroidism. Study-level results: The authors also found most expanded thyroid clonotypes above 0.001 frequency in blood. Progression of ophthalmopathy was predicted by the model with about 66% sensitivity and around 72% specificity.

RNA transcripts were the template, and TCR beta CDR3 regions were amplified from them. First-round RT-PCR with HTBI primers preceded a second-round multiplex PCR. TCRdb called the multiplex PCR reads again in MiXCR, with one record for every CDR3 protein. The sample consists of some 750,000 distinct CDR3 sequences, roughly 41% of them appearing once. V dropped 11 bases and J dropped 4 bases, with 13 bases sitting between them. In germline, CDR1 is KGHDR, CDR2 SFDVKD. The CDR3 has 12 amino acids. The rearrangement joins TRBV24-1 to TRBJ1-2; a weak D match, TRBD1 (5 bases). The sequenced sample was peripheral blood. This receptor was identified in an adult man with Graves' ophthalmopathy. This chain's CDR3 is CASGLRGYGYTF. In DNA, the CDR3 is TGTGCCAGCGGATTAAGGGGCTATGGCTACACCTTC.